The 8 T cell receptor beta chains below were found in one sample sequenced in a study of blood T cell repertoires in COVID-19. Using immunoSEQ multiplex PCR, the repertoire was profiled, and TCRdb retains in-frame clones only, with some absent. The sample holds about 220,000 clones; roughly 82% are singletons and the top ten take roughly 8.7%. The sample comprised peripheral blood. The receptors were gathered from a man between 50 and 59 years old with active or convalescent COVID-19.

This chain uses TRBV3-1 (or the pseudogene TRBV3-2) with TRBJ2-7; no reliable D call. In germline, CDR1 is LGHDT, CDR2 YNNKEL (reference sequence). V lost 3 bases and J lost 0, with 3 bases in between. The CDR3 runs 12 residues. CDR3 sequence: CASSHLSYEQYF. CDR3 bases: TGTGCCAGCAGCCATCTCTCCTACGAGCAGTACTTC.

The V and J genes are TRBV5-1 and TRBJ2-7; 7 bases match TRBD1. The V gene's germline CDR1 is SGHRS and CDR2 YFSETQ. The CDR3 extends over 15 amino acids. The J segment lost 2 bases and the V segment lost 5 bases, leaving 10 bases of the junction unmatched. The CDR3 DNA is TGCGCCAGCAGGCGGACCGGGACAGCGCCCTACGAGCAGTACTTC. This sequence encodes CASRRTGTAPYEQYF.

This sequence joins TRBV6-4 and TRBJ2-7, with 8 bases that match TRBD1. J gave up 0 bases and V 10 bases, and 14 bases lay outside the gene matches. The CDR3 sequence is 16 residues long. The germline V gene encodes CDR1 MRHNA and CDR2 SNTAGT. CDR3 coding DNA: TGTGCCACCTTGGGGCCTAACAGGGGGAGCTCCTACGAGCAGTACGTC. It encodes CATLGPNRGSSYEQYV.

The chain employs TRBV12-3 or TRBV12-4 and TRBJ1-1, with a possible D match to TRBD1 (5 bases). V was pared by 2 bases and J by 5 bases, with 9 bases between. The CDR3 runs to 13 residues. CDR3 region: CASSLLAGTEAFF. DNA for the CDR3: TGTGCCAGCAGTTTATTGGCAGGGACTGAAGCTTTCTTT.

The rearrangement uses TRBV6-2 or TRBV6-3 and TRBJ1-5; 7 bases are a match to TRBD1. The germline CDR1 and CDR2 sequences are MNHEY and SVGEGT. CDR3 length: 15 amino acids. With 6 bases clipped from V and 2 bases from J, the junction kept 7 bases outside the gene matches. Written as DNA, the CDR3 is TGTGCCAGCAGCCGTACAGGGGCTGGCAATCAGCCCCAGCATTTT. It codes for CASSRTGAGNQPQHF.

The V and J genes are TRBV7-9 and TRBJ2-2; D might be TRBD2 (6 bases). CDR3 length equals 15 residues. Per the germline V gene, CDR1 is SEHNR and CDR2 is FQNEAQ (reference sequence). V lost 5 bases and J lost 0, with 10 bases in between. DNA for the CDR3: TGTGCCAGCAGCCCGGGAGCAGCGAACACCGGGGAGCTGTTTTTT. This translates into CASSPGAANTGELFF.

The chain couples TRBV19 to TRBJ1-1; 9 nucleotides line up with TRBD1. The germline V gene encodes CDR1 LNHDA and CDR2 SQIVND (reference sequence). The ends lost 3 bases at V and 5 bases at J; junction bases unmatched: 7. CDR3 length: 15 residues. CDR3 sequence: CASSIGQGRRTEAFF. The DNA of the CDR3 is TGTGCCAGTAGTATCGGACAGGGGAGGAGGACTGAAGCTTTCTTT.

As regards this clone: It is likely a read error, because the conserved phenylalanine at the end of the CDR3 is missing. V gene TRBV6-2 or TRBV6-3 combines with J gene TRBJ2-7, with D perhaps TRBD1 (6 bases). V dropped 5 bases and J dropped 2 bases, with 7 bases sitting between them. Per the germline V gene, CDR1 is MNHEY and CDR2 is SVGEGT. The CDR3 length is 12 residues. The CDR3, as DNA: TGTGCCAGCAGTGGGGACACCTACGAGCAGTACATC. Translation: CASSGDTYEQYI.